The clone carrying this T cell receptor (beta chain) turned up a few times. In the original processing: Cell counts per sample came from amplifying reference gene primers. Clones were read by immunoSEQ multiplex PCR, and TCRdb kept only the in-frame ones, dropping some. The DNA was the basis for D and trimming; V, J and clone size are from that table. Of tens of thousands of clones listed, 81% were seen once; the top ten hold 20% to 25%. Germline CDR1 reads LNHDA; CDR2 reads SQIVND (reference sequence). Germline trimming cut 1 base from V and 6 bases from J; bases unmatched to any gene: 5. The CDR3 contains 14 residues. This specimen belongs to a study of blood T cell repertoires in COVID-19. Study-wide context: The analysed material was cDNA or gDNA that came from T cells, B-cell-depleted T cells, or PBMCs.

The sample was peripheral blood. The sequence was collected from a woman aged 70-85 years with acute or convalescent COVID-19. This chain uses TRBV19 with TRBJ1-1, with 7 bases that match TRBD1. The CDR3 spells CASSIAGGYSEAFF. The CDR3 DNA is TGTGCCAGTAGTATAGCAGGGGGATATTCTGAAGCTTTCTTT.